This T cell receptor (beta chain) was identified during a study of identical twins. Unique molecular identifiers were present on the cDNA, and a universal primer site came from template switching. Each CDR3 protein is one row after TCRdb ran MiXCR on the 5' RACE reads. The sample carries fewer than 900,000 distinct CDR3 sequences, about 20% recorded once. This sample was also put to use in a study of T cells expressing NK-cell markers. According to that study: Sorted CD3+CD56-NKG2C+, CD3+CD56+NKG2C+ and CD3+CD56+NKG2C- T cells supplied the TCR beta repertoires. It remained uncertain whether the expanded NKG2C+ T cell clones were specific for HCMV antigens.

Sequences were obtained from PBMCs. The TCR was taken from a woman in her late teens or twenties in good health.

CDR3 sequence reads: CASSSPPRKLDTQYF. DNA for the CDR3: TGTGCCAGCAGCTCACCACCTAGAAAGTTGGATACGCAGTATTTT. The chain employs TRBV27 and TRBJ2-3; D remains unclear. Per the germline V gene, CDR1 is MNHEY and CDR2 is SMNVEV (reference sequence). The CDR3 contains 15 residues. V shed 6 bases and J shed 6 bases, with 19 bases lying between them.